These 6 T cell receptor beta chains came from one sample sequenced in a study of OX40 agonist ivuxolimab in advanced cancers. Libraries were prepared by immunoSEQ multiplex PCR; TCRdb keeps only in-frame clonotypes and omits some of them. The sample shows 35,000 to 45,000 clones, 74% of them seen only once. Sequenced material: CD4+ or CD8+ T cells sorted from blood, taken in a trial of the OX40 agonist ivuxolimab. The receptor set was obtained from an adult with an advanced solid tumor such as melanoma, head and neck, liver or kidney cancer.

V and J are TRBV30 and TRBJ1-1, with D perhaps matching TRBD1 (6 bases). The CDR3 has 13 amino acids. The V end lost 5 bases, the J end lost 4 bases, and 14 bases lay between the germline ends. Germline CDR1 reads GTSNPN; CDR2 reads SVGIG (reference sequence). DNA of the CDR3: TGTGCCTGGGGAGGGGGGGGCCGCACTGAAGCTTTCTTT. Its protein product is CAWGGGGRTEAFF.

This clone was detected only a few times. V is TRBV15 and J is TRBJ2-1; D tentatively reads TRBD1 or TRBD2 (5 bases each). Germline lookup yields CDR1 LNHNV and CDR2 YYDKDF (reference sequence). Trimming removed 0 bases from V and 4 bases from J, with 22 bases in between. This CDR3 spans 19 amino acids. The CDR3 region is CATSRDPGRGRLAYNEQFF. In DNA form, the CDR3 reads TGTGCCACCAGCAGAGATCCGGGAAGGGGACGGTTGGCGTACAATGAGCAGTTCTTC.

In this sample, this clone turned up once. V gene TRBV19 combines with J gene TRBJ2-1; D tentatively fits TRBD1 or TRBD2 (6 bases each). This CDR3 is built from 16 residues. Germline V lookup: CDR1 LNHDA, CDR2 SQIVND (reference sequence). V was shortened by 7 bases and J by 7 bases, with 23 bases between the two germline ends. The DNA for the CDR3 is TGTGCCAGTAAGGAGGGGGGATCAGGATTCGTGAATGAGCAGTTCTTC. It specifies CASKEGGSGFVNEQFF.

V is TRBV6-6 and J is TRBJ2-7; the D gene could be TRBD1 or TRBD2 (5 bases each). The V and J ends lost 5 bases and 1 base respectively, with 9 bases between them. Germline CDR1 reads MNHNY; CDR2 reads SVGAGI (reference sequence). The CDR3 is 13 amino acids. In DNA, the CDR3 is TGTGCCAGCAGTCGGGACCCGTCCTACGAGCAGTACTTC. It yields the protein CASSRDPSYEQYF.

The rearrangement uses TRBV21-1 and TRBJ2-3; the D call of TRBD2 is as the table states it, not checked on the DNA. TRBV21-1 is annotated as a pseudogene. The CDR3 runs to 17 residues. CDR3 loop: CASSPRTQRGGLDTQYF. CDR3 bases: TGTGCCAGCAGCCCCCGCACTCAGCGGGGGGGCCTGGATACGCAGTATTTT.

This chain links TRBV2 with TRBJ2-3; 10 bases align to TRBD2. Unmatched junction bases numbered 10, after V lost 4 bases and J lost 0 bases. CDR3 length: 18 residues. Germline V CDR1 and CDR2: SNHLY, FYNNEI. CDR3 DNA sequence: TGTGCCAGCAGTGGGGGAAATAGCGGGGGGCCTAGCACAGATACGCAGTATTTT. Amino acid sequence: CASSGGNSGGPSTDTQYF. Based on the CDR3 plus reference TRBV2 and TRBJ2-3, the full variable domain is EPEVTQTPSHQVTQMGQEVILRCVPISNHLYFYWYRQILGQKVEFLVSFYNNEISEKSEIFDDQFSVERPDGSNFTLKIRSTKLEDSAMYFCASSGGNSGGPSTDTQYFGPGTRLTVL.